This T cell receptor beta chain is from a study of T cells in Graves' hyperthyroidism and ophthalmopathy (dated by TCRdb to about 2019). Background for the entire study: A discovery cohort of fewer than 110 patients, roughly 43 with Graves' ophthalmopathy and 57 with stable Graves' hyperthyroidism, was used to find distinguishing TCR V-J signatures. The study also compared thyroid tissue and blood T-cell repertoires from about 6 Graves' hyperthyroidism patients. The 90 to 100 discovery patients were randomly split 7:3 into training and test sets. Once sampling was done, hyperthyroidism patients were given methimazole at a starting dose of 30 mg daily, whereas ophthalmopathy patients were given high-dose intravenous methylprednisolone. An independent validation cohort of around 19 hyperthyroidism patients and 15 or so patients who later progressed to ophthalmopathy tested prospective prediction of ophthalmopathy. The paper describes TCR Vbeta CDR3 sequencing of 140 or so peripheral blood samples, made up of 43 ophthalmopathy patients, roughly 80 hyperthyroidism patients and 17 progressor patients.

Points on this clonotype: Its antigen target is currently unknown. No quality values exist for individual bases; no much larger clone is one base distant.

Amplification of TCR beta CDR3 regions was carried out from RNA transcripts. The first round of RT-PCR for the TCR CDR3 was performed with the HTBI primer set and the Qiagen OneStep RT-PCR kit. Libraries were constructed in a second round of multiplex PCR, after which size selection and purification were performed. Libraries were sequenced paired-end with 100 bp reads on an Illumina HiSeq2000. Turning to the authors' computational methods: SOAPnuke was used to process the raw data, with reads discarded if the reads contained adapters or uncalled bases, had a mean Phred below 15, or lacked an exact constant-primer or identifier match. High-quality paired reads were merged using COPE v1.2.5, and each unique nucleotide sequence was defined as a clonotype. MiTCR v1.1 was used to align clonotypes to the IMGT TRBV, TRBD and TRBJ reference segments. The analysis was restricted to V-J combinations with a frequency above 0.0001, which together covered roughly 99% of the repertoires. The TCS score was defined as the ratio of F50 (clonal expansion) to E x V (chaos), calculated using BLOSUM62-based TCRdist between CDR3 peptides within each V-J. Welch's t-statistics and random forest reduced roughly 500 V-J features to 13, which were used in a naive Bayes classifier (R e1071). Thyroid-blood repertoire similarity was quantified with the Morisita-Horn index. The public reads were run again by TCRdb, first through fastp at Q25 and then through MiXCR, and only productive beta chains were kept. Each entry merges the rows of one CDR3 protein and shows their most common DNA and genes. V and J calls and clone size were set by TCRdb, not the authors. Across this sample there are about 540,000 distinct CDR3 sequences, with around 45% seen only once. The ten top clones hold approximately 7.5% of the sample.

The research as a whole found: In cross-validation, a model built on a 13 V-J signature told ophthalmopathy apart from stable hyperthyroidism with just under 90% sensitivity and around 81% specificity, and in testing the same model reached 80%/75%. No statistical method was used to fix the sample size in advance, and group allocation was not hidden from the investigators. In validation, the model predicted progression to ophthalmopathy with approximately 69% sensitivity and over 72% specificity, a median of roughly seven months before onset. Blood samples also contained most of the expanded thyroid clonotypes (frequency above 0.001), which suggests that blood repertoires may reflect thyroid immune responses.

A patient counted as having stable Graves' hyperthyroidism if no progression to ophthalmopathy occurred over 18 months of follow-up. Hyperthyroidism patients were newly diagnosed, with disease duration under 2 months, and aged 18 to 65 years. The study excluded patients with uncontrolled infections, other autoimmune diseases, pregnancy or lactation. Diagnoses relied on clinical symptoms, serum thyroxine and TRAb, thyroid ultrasound and orbital computed tomography. Total RNA was extracted with Trizol reagent, and quality was checked on an Agilent 2100 Bioanalyzer. Sequenced material: peripheral blood or thyroid tissue (not recorded which). The sequence was obtained from a woman between 18 and 29 years old with Graves' hyperthyroidism.

For the CDR3, the sequence is CSALLRGSYEYGYTF. The DNA sequence is TGCAGCGCCCTGTTACGGGGGTCCTATGAGTATGGCTACACCTTC. The rearrangement joined TRBV29-1 to TRBJ1-2; the D gene is perhaps TRBD1, on 5 matching bases. Trimming costs V 7 bases and J 5 bases, and their ends lie 23 bases apart. The CDR1 and CDR2 encoded by the germline V gene are SQVTM and ANQGSEA. The CDR3 starts with the cysteine, ends with the phenylalanine, and has 15 residues. This entry keeps only the CDR3 DNA: 45 bases, framed from base 1.